Listed here are 5 T cell receptor beta chains from one sample, sequenced in a study of shared clonotypes between healthy human individuals. Method: immunoSEQ multiplex PCR; TCRdb's copy keeps in-frame clones and lacks some. The sample includes approximately 2,300,000 clones, around 93% of them seen just once. Input material: naive CD4+ T cells from PBMCs. Indicated subset: CD45RA+ positively selected. Source of these receptors: a man aged 18 to 29 in good health. Some clones in this sample may be carry-over from other donors' samples.

J is TRBJ1-6 and V is TRBV4-1, with D unclear. CDR3 length equals 15 residues. V was trimmed by 1 base and J by 3 bases, leaving 7 bases between them. Germline CDR1 and CDR2: MGHRA and YSYEKL. This CDR3 is CASSQAQNYNSPLHF. CDR3 in DNA: TGCGCCAGCAGCCAAGCCCAGAACTATAATTCACCCCTCCACTTT.

On this clone itself: Other DNA sequences within the sample encode an identical CDR3. The rearrangement links TRBV5-4 to TRBJ2-1; no clear D. Trimming removed 2 bases at V and 4 bases at J, with 10 bases between. The CDR3 length is 14 residues. The germline V gene encodes CDR1 SGHNT and CDR2 YYREEE (reference sequence). This chain's CDR3 is CASSFPPAYNEQFF. CDR3 nucleotides: TGTGCCAGCAGCTTCCCTCCCGCGTACAATGAGCAGTTCTTC. Drawing the rest from reference TRBV5-4 and TRBJ2-1, the complete variable domain is ETGVTQSPTHLIKTRGQQVTLRCSSQSGHNTVSWYQQALGQGPQFIFQYYREEENGRGNFPPRFSGLQFPNYSSELNVNALELDDSALYLCASSFPPAYNEQFFGPGTRLTVL.

This clone occurred once. This chain connects TRBV28 to TRBJ2-5, with D possibly TRBD1 on 5 matching bases. Trimming left V 7 bases short and J 2 bases short, with 8 bases between. The CDR3 totals 12 residues. Germline CDR1 and CDR2: MDHEN and SYDVKM. The CDR3 here is CASMTVQETQYF. The CDR3, as DNA: TGTGCCAGCATGACAGTTCAAGAGACCCAGTACTTC. The variable domain in full, completed from reference TRBV28 and TRBJ2-5, reads DVKVTQSSRYLVKRTGEKVFLECVQDMDHENMFWYRQDPGLGLRLIYFSYDVKMKEKGDIPEGYSVSREKKERFSLILESASTNQTSMYLCASMTVQETQYFGPGTRLLVL.

This rearrangement joins TRBV5-1 to TRBJ1-3; 10 nucleotides match TRBD1. The germline CDR1 and CDR2 sequences are SGHRS and YFSETQ. The ends lost 0 bases at V and 4 bases at J; junction bases unmatched: 10. CDR3 length: 18 residues. The CDR3 loop reads CASSLAGSGQGYGNTIYF. CDR3 coding DNA: TGCGCCAGCAGCTTGGCCGGGTCGGGACAGGGGTACGGAAACACCATATATTTT.

The rearrangement joins TRBV7-2 to TRBJ1-5; no clear D gene. This CDR3 is built from 16 residues. Germline lookup yields CDR1 SGHTA and CDR2 FQGNSA. The V end lost 3 bases, the J end lost 1 base, and 13 bases lay between the germline ends. In DNA form, the CDR3 reads TGTGCCAGCAGCTTCTCCGGAGCTTGGAGCAATCAGCCCCAGCATTTT. Translating it yields CASSFSGAWSNQPQHF.